These T cell receptor beta chains were read from a single sample in a study of blood T cell repertoires in COVID-19. Sequencing used immunoSEQ multiplex PCR; TCRdb keeps in-frame clones, though not all of them. The sample comprises some 70,000 clones, roughly 81% of which are singletons, and roughly 20% rests with the top ten. The sequencing input was peripheral blood. The receptors were gathered from a woman in her seventies with acute or convalescent COVID-19. Each CDR3 is given with its conserved first and last residue. A D gene is named only where the DNA matches it firmly. The size field is filled for only some rows; it gives once, few, many or a size class.

clone_size j_call d_call v_call cdr3_aa cdr3_nt
- TRBJ1-5 - TRBV28 CASSFPRQVSNQPQHF TGTGCCAGCAGTTTCCCAAGACAGGTTAGCAATCAGCCCCAGCATTTT
few TRBJ1-1 TRBD1 TRBV28 CASSLGRGRTEAFF TGTGCCAGCAGTTTGGGCAGGGGGCGAACTGAAGCTTTCTTT
- TRBJ1-2 TRBD1 TRBV7-2 CASSFSGTGHGYTF TGTGCCAGCAGCTTTTCCGGGACAGGGCATGGCTACACCTTC
- TRBJ2-7 TRBD2 TRBV7-8 CASSPAGRSSYEQYF TGTGCCAGCAGCCCCGCCGGGAGGAGCTCCTACGAGCAGTACTTC
- TRBJ1-2 - TRBV2 CASSASYGSSGYTF TGTGCCAGCAGCGCATCCTACGGGTCGTCCGGCTACACCTTC
- TRBJ2-1 - TRBV5-1 CASSPLGAKPEQFF TGCGCCAGCAGCCCCCTGGGGGCGAAACCTGAGCAGTTCTTC
- TRBJ1-2 TRBD1 TRBV4-2 CASSQVGGQGGYTF TGTGCCAGCAGCCAAGTGGGGGGACAGGGAGGCTACACCTTC
- TRBJ2-7 TRBD1 TRBV5-1 CASRGQDPYEQYF TGCGCCAGCAGGGGACAGGACCCCTACGAGCAGTACTTC
- TRBJ1-2 TRBD1 TRBV18 CASSGTEAYGYTF TGTGCCAGCTCAGGGACAGAAGCCTATGGCTACACCTTC
once TRBJ2-5 TRBD1 TRBV6-4 CAREGDRARKETQYF TGTGCCAGAGAGGGGGACAGGGCCCGAAAAGAGACCCAGTACTTC
- TRBJ1-2 TRBD1 TRBV18 CASSSQGNNGYTF TGTGCCAGCTCATCACAGGGGAATAATGGCTACACCTTC
- TRBJ1-1 - TRBV18 CASSPLQGPSNTEAFF TGTGCCAGCTCACCACTGCAGGGCCCTTCGAACACTGAAGCTTTCTTT
- TRBJ1-3 - TRBV3-1/TRBV3-2 CASSPPPTGSGNTIYF TGTGCCAGCAGCCCCCCCCCGACAGGATCAGGAAACACCATATATTTT
few TRBJ2-2 TRBD2 TRBV2 CASRPGLAGGPFGELFF TGTGCCAGCAGACCGGGACTAGCGGGAGGGCCCTTCGGGGAGCTGTTTTTT
- TRBJ1-5 - TRBV6-2/TRBV6-3 CASSSDRLYSNQPQHF TGTGCCAGCAGTTCCGACAGGTTGTATAGCAATCAGCCCCAGCATTTT
- TRBJ2-2 - TRBV30 CAWIRRSSTGELFF TGTGCCTGGATTCGGCGGAGCTCCACCGGGGAGCTGTTTTTT
- TRBJ2-4 TRBD2 TRBV5-1 CASSLGGLAGGDGGIQYF TGCGCCAGCAGCTTGGGGGGACTAGCGGGAGGGGACGGTGGCATTCAGTACTTC
- TRBJ1-1 TRBD1 TRBV5-5 CASSFRGGQGYTEAFF TGTGCCAGCAGCTTTCGGGGGGGACAGGGATACACTGAAGCTTTCTTT
- TRBJ2-7 TRBD2 TRBV18 CASSAGSGNRYEQYF TGTGCCAGCTCAGCAGGGAGCGGGAATCGTTACGAGCAGTACTTC
- TRBJ2-3 TRBD2 TRBV13 CASSPRSSGRGYSTDTQYF TGTGCCAGCAGCCCGCGGTCTAGCGGGAGGGGATATAGCACAGATACGCAGTATTTT
- TRBJ2-7 TRBD2 TRBV19 CASSIARTSGFYEQYF TGTGCCAGTAGTATAGCCCGGACTAGCGGGTTCTACGAGCAGTACTTC
- TRBJ2-5 TRBD1 TRBV27 CASSAQGNQETQYF TGTGCCAGCAGTGCACAGGGGAACCAAGAGACCCAGTACTTC
- TRBJ2-5 - TRBV9 CASSVGNRGETQYF TGTGCCAGCAGCGTAGGTAACCGGGGAGAGACCCAGTACTTC
few TRBJ2-6 - TRBV5-1 CASSTRSGANVLTF TGCGCCAGCAGCACGAGATCTGGGGCCAACGTCCTGACTTTC
- TRBJ1-5 - TRBV6-5 CASSYRAGAREPQHF TGTGCCAGCAGTTACCGAGCAGGGGCTAGGGAGCCCCAGCATTTT
- TRBJ2-1 TRBD2 TRBV4-1 CASSQRDSGLAYNEQFF TGCGCCAGCAGCCAAAGAGATAGCGGGTTGGCGTACAATGAGCAGTTCTTC
- TRBJ1-4 TRBD1 TRBV27 CASSLSTGTNEKLFF TGTGCCAGCAGTTTATCGACAGGGACTAATGAAAAACTGTTTTTT
once TRBJ2-1 - TRBV10-2 CASTPNRAKGEQFF TGCGCCAGCACTCCGAACAGGGCGAAAGGGGAGCAGTTCTTC
- TRBJ2-7 TRBD2 TRBV6-5 CASTSGYEQYF TGTGCCAGCACTAGCGGCTACGAGCAGTACTTC
- TRBJ2-1 TRBD2 TRBV28 CASSPSSGRVNNEQFF TGTGCCAGCAGTCCGAGTAGCGGGAGGGTAAACAATGAGCAGTTCTTC
once TRBJ2-1 TRBD2 TRBV2 CASMERERAYNEQFF TGTGCCAGCATGGAGCGGGAGAGGGCCTACAATGAGCAGTTCTTC
- TRBJ1-4 - TRBV4-1 CASSQDWGGQSEKLFF TGCGCCAGCAGCCAAGATTGGGGGGGGCAAAGTGAAAAACTGTTTTTT
once TRBJ2-7 - TRBV6-5 CASRPVGASYEQYF TGTGCCAGCAGGCCCGTTGGGGCATCCTACGAGCAGTACTTC
- TRBJ1-2 - TRBV27 CASSLSGSRVYGYTF TGTGCCAGCAGTTTATCTGGGTCTCGGGTCTATGGCTACACCTTC
- TRBJ1-2 - TRBV2 CASKLGGGYTF TGTGCCAGCAAGCTGGGGGGTGGCTACACCTTC
- TRBJ1-1 - TRBV28 CASKEEGARSEAFF TGTGCCAGCAAAGAAGAAGGGGCTCGGAGTGAAGCTTTCTTT
- TRBJ1-1 TRBD1 TRBV2 CASSYPGQGNTEAFF TGTGCCAGCAGTTATCCGGGACAGGGGAACACTGAAGCTTTCTTT
few TRBJ2-7 TRBD1 TRBV2 CASKDRGLRGEQYF TGTGCCAGCAAGGACAGGGGGCTACGAGGGGAGCAGTACTTC
- TRBJ1-5 - TRBV11-2 CASSHGGGRVQPQHF TGTGCCAGCAGCCACGGGGGGGGGCGCGTCCAGCCCCAGCATTTT
- TRBJ1-2 TRBD1 TRBV5-1 CASSKDRAGYGYTF TGCGCCAGCAGCAAAGACAGGGCCGGCTATGGCTACACCTTC
- TRBJ2-1 TRBD1 TRBV5-1 CASSLGTGGRLEQFF TGCGCCAGCAGCTTGGGGACAGGGGGCCGTTTAGAGCAGTTCTTC
- TRBJ2-7 TRBD1 TRBV27 CAIGTPGQGKYEQYF TGTGCCATCGGCACTCCGGGACAGGGTAAATACGAGCAGTACTTC